The sequence of this TCR beta chain was determined in a study of OX40 agonist ivuxolimab in advanced cancers. Germline V CDR1 and CDR2: SGHDT, YYEEEE. The CDR3 runs to 14 residues. V gave up 2 bases and J gave up 4 bases, with 12 bases separating them. Assay: immunoSEQ multiplex PCR; the TCRdb copy retains only in-frame clones and omits some. The repertoire includes 45,000 to 60,000 clones, about 88% of them detected once, and just under 8% sits in the top ten. The chain combines TRBV5-6 with TRBJ2-5; D possibly corresponds to TRBD1 (6 bases). The sequencing here drew on CD4+ or CD8+ T cells sorted from blood, taken in a trial of the OX40 agonist ivuxolimab. The sequence was obtained from an adult with an advanced solid tumor such as melanoma, head and neck, liver or kidney cancer. In nucleotides, the CDR3 is TGTGCCAGCAGCTTCCAACAGGGTCGAGAGACCCAGTACTTC. Its protein product is CASSFQQGRETQYF.